The T cell receptor beta chain under discussion was sequenced for a study of CD8 T cells in ankylosing spondylitis. Overall study findings and caveats: Reactive arthritis synovial fluid and blood previously showed some of these motif variants. Characteristic, it appeared, of ankylosing spondylitis blood was a TCR beta motif of about eight highly homologous variants.

In TCRdb, the 5' RACE reads were re-called with MiXCR into one record per CDR3 protein. The sample records 300,000 to 400,000 distinct CDR3 sequences, 20% to 25% being singletons. This clonotype occurred a few times. Its specificity is not known. The CDR3 consists of 14 residues. Germline V gene data show CDR1 as SGHNT and CDR2 as YYREEE (reference sequence). V lost 2 bases, J lost 0 bases, and 9 bases lay in between. This TCR came from a male donor with ankylosing spondylitis. Material for sequencing was blood, either unsorted or a sorted T cell fraction (not recorded which). The V and J genes are TRBV5-4 and TRBJ2-7; D not certain. CDR3 sequence: CASSFVGTSYEQYF. CDR3 sequence (DNA): TGTGCCAGCAGCTTTGTGGGTACCTCCTACGAGCAGTACTTC. Full variable domain (rest looked up from reference TRBV5-4 and TRBJ2-7): ETGVTQSPTHLIKTRGQQVTLRCSSQSGHNTVSWYQQALGQGPQFIFQYYREEENGRGNFPPRFSGLQFPNYSSELNVNALELDDSALYLCASSFVGTSYEQYFGPGTRLTVT.